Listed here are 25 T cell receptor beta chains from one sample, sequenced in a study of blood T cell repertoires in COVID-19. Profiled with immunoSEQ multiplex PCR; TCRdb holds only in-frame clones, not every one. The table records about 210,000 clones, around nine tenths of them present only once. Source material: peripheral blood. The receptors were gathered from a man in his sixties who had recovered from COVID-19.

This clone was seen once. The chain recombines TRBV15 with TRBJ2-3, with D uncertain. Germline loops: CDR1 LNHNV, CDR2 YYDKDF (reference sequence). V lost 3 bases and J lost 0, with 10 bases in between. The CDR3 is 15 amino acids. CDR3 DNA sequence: TGTGCCACCAGCAGCCTTCCGTCTAGCACAGATACGCAGTATTTT. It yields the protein CATSSLPSSTDTQYF.

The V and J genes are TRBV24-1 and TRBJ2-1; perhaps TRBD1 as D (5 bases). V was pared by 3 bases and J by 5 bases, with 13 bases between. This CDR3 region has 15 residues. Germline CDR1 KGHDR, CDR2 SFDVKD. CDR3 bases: TGTGCCACCAGTGATAGGGTTGGGGCAAACAATGAGCAGTTCTTC. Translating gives CATSDRVGANNEQFF.

The CDR3 nucleotides are TGTGCCAGCTCACCTAGCGAGGGCTACGAGCAGTACTTC. Translating it yields CASSPSEGYEQYF. This chain connects TRBV18 to TRBJ2-7, with D perhaps TRBD2 (5 bases). V gave up 3 bases and J gave up 3 bases, with 9 bases separating them. Germline values: CDR1 KGHSH, CDR2 LQKENI. The CDR3 length is 13 residues.

This CDR3 is CASSQNRVPPLHF. DNA for the CDR3: TGCGCCAGCAGCCAAAACAGGGTACCACCCCTCCACTTT. V is TRBV4-3 and J is TRBJ1-6, with D maybe TRBD1 (6 bases). V lost 2 bases and J lost 11, with 10 bases in between. From germline, CDR1 is LGHNA and CDR2 YSLEER. CDR3 length: 13 residues.

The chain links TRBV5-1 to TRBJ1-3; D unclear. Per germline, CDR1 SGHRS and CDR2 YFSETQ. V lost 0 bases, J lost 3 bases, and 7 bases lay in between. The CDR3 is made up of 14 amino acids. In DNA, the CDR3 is TGCGCCAGCAGCTTGGGAGGGTATGGAAACACCATATATTTT. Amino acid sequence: CASSLGGYGNTIYF.

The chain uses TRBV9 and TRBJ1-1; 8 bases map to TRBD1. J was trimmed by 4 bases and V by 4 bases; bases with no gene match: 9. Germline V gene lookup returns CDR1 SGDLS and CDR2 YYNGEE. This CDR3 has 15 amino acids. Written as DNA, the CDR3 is TGTGCCAGCAGCCCCCAGGGACAGGCTGTCACTGAAGCTTTCTTT. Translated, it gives CASSPQGQAVTEAFF.

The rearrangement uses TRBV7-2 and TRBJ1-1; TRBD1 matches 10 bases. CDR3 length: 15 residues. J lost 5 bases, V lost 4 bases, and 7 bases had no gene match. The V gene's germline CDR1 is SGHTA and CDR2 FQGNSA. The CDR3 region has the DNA TGTGCCAGCAGCTACTATGAGGGACAGGGGACTGAAGCTTTCTTT. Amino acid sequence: CASSYYEGQGTEAFF.

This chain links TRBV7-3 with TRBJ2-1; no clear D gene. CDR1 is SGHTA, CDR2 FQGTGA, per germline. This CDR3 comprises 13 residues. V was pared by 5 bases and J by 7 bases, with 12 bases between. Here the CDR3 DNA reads TGTGCCAGCAGCCTTCAATCTCGGAATGAGCAGTTCTTC. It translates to CASSLQSRNEQFF.

CDR3 nucleotides: TGTGCCAGCTCAAGTAAAGAGGGCATTGAGAACACTGAAGCTTTCTTT. Translation: CASSSKEGIENTEAFF. The V gene is TRBV18, the J gene TRBJ1-1; no reliable D call. V was clipped by 5 bases and J by 1 base, with 17 bases between them. The V gene's germline CDR1 is KGHSH and CDR2 LQKENI. The CDR3 has 16 residues. The full variable domain, completed using reference TRBV18 and TRBJ1-1, is NAGVMQNPRHLVRRRGQEARLRCSPMKGHSHVYWYRQLPEEGLKFMVYLQKENIIDESGMPKERFSAEFPKEGPSILRIQQVVRGDSAAYFCASSSKEGIENTEAFFGQGTRLTVV.

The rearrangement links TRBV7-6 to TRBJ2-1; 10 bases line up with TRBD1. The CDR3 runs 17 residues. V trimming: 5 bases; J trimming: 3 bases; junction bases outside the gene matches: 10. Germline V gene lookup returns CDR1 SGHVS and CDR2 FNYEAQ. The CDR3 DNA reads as TGTGCCAGCAGCCTGGGGACAGGGGAGAGATTCTACAATGAGCAGTTCTTC. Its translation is CASSLGTGERFYNEQFF.

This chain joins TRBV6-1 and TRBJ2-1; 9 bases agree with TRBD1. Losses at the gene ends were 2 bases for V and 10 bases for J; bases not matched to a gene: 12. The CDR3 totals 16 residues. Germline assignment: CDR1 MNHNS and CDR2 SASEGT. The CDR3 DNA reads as TGTGCCAGCAGTGAAAATAGGGGGACAGGGTCCGGGGAGCAGTTCTTC. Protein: CASSENRGTGSGEQFF.

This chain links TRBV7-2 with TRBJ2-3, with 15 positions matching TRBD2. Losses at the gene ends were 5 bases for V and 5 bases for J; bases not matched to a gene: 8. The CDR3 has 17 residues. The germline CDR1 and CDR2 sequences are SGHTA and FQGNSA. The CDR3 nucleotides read TGTGCCAGCAGCGGACTAGCGGGGGGGCCGGTGGGAGATACGCAGTATTTT. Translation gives CASSGLAGGPVGDTQYF.

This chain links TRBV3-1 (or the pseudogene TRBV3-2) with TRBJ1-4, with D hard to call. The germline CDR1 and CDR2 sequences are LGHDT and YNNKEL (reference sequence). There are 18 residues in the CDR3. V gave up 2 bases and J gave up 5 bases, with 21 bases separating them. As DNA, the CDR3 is TGTGCCAGCAGCCAAAAACCTGAACTCGGTACCACGAATGAAAAACTGTTTTTT. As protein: CASSQKPELGTTNEKLFF.

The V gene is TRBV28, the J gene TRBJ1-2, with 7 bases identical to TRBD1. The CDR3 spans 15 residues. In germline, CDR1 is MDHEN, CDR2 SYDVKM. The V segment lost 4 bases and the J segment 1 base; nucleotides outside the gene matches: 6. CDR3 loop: CASSSAGTDNYGYTF. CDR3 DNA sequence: TGTGCCAGCAGTTCAGCCGGGACAGATAACTATGGCTACACCTTC.

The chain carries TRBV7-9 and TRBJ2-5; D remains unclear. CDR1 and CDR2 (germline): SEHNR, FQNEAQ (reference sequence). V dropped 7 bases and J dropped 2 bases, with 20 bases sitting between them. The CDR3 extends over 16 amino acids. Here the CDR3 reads CASKPYLRRTQETQYF. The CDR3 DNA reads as TGTGCCAGCAAACCTTACCTACGGAGAACTCAAGAGACCCAGTACTTC.

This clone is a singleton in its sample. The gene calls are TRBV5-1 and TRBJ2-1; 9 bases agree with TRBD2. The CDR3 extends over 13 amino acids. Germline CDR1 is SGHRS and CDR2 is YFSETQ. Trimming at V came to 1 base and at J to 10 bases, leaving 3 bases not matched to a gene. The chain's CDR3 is CASSLSSGEEQFF. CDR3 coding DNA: TGCGCCAGCAGCTTGTCTAGCGGGGAGGAGCAGTTCTTC.

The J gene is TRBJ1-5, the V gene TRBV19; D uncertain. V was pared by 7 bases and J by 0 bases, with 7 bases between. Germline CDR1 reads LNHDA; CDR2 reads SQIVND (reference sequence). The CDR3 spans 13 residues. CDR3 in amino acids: CASTVSSNQPQHF. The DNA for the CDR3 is TGTGCCAGTACAGTCAGTAGCAATCAGCCCCAGCATTTT. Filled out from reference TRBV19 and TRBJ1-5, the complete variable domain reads DGGITQSPKYLFRKEGQNVTLSCEQNLNHDAMYWYRQDPGQGLRLIYYSQIVNDFQKGDIAEGYSVSREKKESFPLTVTSAQKNPTAFYLCASTVSSNQPQHFGDGTRLSIL.

The CDR3 nucleotides are TGCGCCAGCAGTGACAGGGCAACTAATGAAAAACTGTTTTTT. It translates to CASSDRATNEKLFF. V is TRBV5-1 and J is TRBJ1-4; 7 positions agree with TRBD1. Per the germline V gene, CDR1 is SGHRS and CDR2 is YFSETQ. With 5 bases clipped from V and 0 bases from J, the junction kept 1 base outside the gene matches. The CDR3 runs to 14 residues.

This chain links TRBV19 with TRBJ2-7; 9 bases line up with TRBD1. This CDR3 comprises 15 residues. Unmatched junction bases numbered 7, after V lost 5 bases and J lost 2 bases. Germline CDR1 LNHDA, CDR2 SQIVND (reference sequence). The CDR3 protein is CASSVRDRVPYEQYF. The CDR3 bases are TGTGCCAGTAGTGTCCGGGACAGGGTCCCCTACGAGCAGTACTTC.

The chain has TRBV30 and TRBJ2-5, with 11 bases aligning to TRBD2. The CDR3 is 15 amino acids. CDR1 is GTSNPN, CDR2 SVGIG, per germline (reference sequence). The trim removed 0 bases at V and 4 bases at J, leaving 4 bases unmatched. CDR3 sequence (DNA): TGTGCCTGGAGTGTTCTAGCGGGGGGAGGAGAGACCCAGTACTTC. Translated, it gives CAWSVLAGGGETQYF.

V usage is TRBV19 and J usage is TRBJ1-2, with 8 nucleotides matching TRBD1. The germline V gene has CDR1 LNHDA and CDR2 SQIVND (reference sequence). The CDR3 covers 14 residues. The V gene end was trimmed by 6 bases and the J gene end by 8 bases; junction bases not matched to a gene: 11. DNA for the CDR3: TGTGCCAGTAGAGACAGGGGAGCAACTAAGGGCTACACCTTC. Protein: CASRDRGATKGYTF.

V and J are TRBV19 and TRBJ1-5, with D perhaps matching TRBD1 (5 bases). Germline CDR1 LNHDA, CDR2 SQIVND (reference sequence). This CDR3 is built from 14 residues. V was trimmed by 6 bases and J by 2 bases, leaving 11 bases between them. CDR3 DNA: TGTGCCAGTAGGATGGCGGGGGGCAATCAGCCCCAGCATTTT. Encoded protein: CASRMAGGNQPQHF.

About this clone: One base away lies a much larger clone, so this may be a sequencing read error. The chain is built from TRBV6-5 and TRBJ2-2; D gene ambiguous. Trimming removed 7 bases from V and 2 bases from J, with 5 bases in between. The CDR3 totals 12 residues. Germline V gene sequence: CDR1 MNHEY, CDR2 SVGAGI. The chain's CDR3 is CASTFNTGELFF. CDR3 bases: TGTGCCAGCACCTTCAACACCGGGGAGCTGTTTTTT.

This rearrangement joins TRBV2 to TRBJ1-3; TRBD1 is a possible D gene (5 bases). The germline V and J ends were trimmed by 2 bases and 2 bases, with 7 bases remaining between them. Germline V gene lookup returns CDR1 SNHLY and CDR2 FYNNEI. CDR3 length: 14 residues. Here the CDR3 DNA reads TGTGCCAGCAGTGAACAGGGTGCTGGAAACACCATATATTTT. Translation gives CASSEQGAGNTIYF.

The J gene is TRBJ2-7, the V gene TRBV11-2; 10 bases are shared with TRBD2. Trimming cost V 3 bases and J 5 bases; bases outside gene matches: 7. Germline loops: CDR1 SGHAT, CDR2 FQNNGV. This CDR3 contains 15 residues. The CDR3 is CASSLAPAGGHEQYF. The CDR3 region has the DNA TGTGCCAGCAGCTTGGCCCCAGCGGGAGGGCACGAGCAGTACTTC.